This T cell receptor (beta chain) was recovered during a study of cytomegalovirus exposure and HLA in healthy donors. It was with 60 Vbeta and 13 Jbeta primers that the PCR ran. How the authors handled the data: The authors later counted 65 million to 90 million unique TCR beta chains, roughly 10 million of them shared. Repertoires were generated with immunoSEQ multiplex PCR, while TCRdb's copy carries only in-frame clones and drops some. The V and J calls and clone size come from that table; D and trimming were worked out from the DNA. The sample has over 130,000 clones, roughly 79% seen once; the top ten hold approximately 1.5%. Overall study results and limits: TRBV6-2, TRBV6-3 and other indistinguishable V segments were excluded.

The CDR3 has 16 amino acids. Germline V gives CDR1 MDHEN, CDR2 SYDVKM. Germline trimming cut 5 bases from V and 4 bases from J; bases unmatched to any gene: 10. On this clone itself: The antigen remains unidentified.

The chain couples TRBV28 to TRBJ2-2; 7 positions match TRBD1. The sample taken for sequencing was PBMCs. The sequence derives from a young man in good health and CMV-seropositive. For the CDR3, the DNA is TGTGCCAGCAGTCAACCAGGGGACAGTATCACCGGGGAGCTGTTTTTT. Its protein is CASSQPGDSITGELFF.